This TCR beta chain was retrieved from a study of blood T cell repertoires in COVID-19 (dated by TCRdb to 2020 to 2022). Looking at the study overall: Samples covering the acute and convalescent phases of COVID-19 were provided by collaborators in the United States, Italy and Spain. The prospective study material was composed of cDNA or gDNA derived from T cells, B-cell-depleted T cells, or PBMCs. The dataset comprised deeply sampled blood TCRbeta repertoires from subjects exposed to, actively infected with, or recovered from COVID-19. A freely available public database, intended as a resource for researchers studying the immune response to SARS-CoV-2, is where the repertoires were released. Samples were obtained from the ongoing ImmuneRACE study (first 160 participants) and from 1,200 or so subjects provided by 6 global collaborators. Sample metadata almost always included a de-identified subject ID, COVID-19 status, age in years and sex. HLA class I and class II types, where available, came from metadata supplied by the sample provider rather than from assay-based typing.

General study outcomes and caveats: How much clinical and demographic metadata was included differed by source and by participant, and the metadata was provided uncurated.

Participants in the prospective study were aged about 18 to 100 years, lived in about two dozen United States geographic areas, and enrolled through a virtual design. In the prospective study, participants were assigned to cohorts based on the clinical history participants reported in a screening survey and a study questionnaire. ImmuneRACE Cohort 3 recovered participants were defined by two consecutive negative NP/OP PCR tests, healthcare professional clearance, or symptom resolution. In the prospective study, mobile phlebotomists collected whole blood, serum and a nasopharyngeal or oropharyngeal swab from each participant. Over a roughly 2-month period, participants in the prospective study had the option of providing additional blood draws and questionnaires. Blood samples from the prospective study were shipped frozen or at room temperature prior to DNA extraction. The immunoSEQ Assay, a bias-controlled multiplex PCR, was used to amplify TCRbeta CDR3 regions from genomic DNA. Per the original workflow: Within the assay, amplification of reference gene primers was used to estimate how many nucleated cells each sample contained. To quantify the absolute abundance of each unique TCRbeta CDR3 rearrangement, sequence reads were collapsed and filtered. For each sample, productive Simpson clonality was calculated as the square root of Simpson's diversity index over productive rearrangements. As stored in TCRdb, this immuneACCESS dataset retains in-frame rearrangements with V and J assigned. A fraction of the clones does not appear; measured against another copy, unresolved V genes explain less than half of the discrepancy, and the remainder lacks a known reason. V and J calls and clone size are given by that table; D and trimming were obtained from the DNA. For this sample there are about 140,000 clones; over 60% appear just once. The ten largest clones represent about 2.9% of the sample.

On this clone itself: Its cognate antigen has yet to be identified. No much larger clonotype is one base removed from it; base qualities were not supplied.

Based on the germline V gene, the CDR1 and CDR2 sequences are SGHDN and FVKESK. Including the terminal cysteine and phenylalanine, the CDR3 comprises 15 residues. CDR3 DNA is the only sequence kept; it has 45 bases, read in frame from the first base. Deletion took 0 bases off V and 8 bases off J, with a span of 11 bases between the germline ends. This chain is built from TRBV14 and TRBJ1-6; a tentative D match to TRBD1 spans 5 bases. Sequenced material: PBMCs or T cells enriched from blood (not recorded which). This TCR derives from a woman in her forties or fifties who had recovered from COVID-19. Here the CDR3 is given as CASSQEWGRHSPLHF. The DNA sequence is TGTGCCAGCAGCCAAGAATGGGGCAGGCATTCACCCCTCCACTTT. The full variable domain, completed from the reference TRBV14 and TRBJ1-6 proteins outside the CDR3, reads EAGVTQFPSHSVIEKGQTVTLRCDPISGHDNLYWYRRVMGKEIKFLLHFVKESKQDESGMPNNRFLAERTGGTYSTLKVQPAELEDSGVYFCASSQEWGRHSPLHFGNGTRLTVT.